The TCR beta chain under discussion was sequenced for a study of CD8+CD57+ T cells in acquired aplastic anemia. Overall study: The study obtained an average of around 3.4 ug of DNA from sorted CD4+ and CD8+ cells. Broader study findings: No significant patient-versus-control difference appeared in CD8+ Simpson's diversity. A set of twenty-nine CD8+ CDR3 sequences was shared between patients and controls, and these sequences appeared highly expressed in patients.

Worth noting for this clonotype: Antigen specificity is unknown.

CDR3 and TCR beta VDJ profiling relied on a genomic DNA template. Each CDR3 protein is one row after TCRdb ran MiXCR on the reads. The sample consists of under 200,000 distinct CDR3 sequences, over 60% of them appearing once. V lost 5 bases and J lost 6, with 18 bases in between. CDR1 and CDR2 (germline): SGHTA, FQGTGA. The CDR3 totals 15 residues. This sequence was found in a human donor with severe aplastic anemia or a healthy control (not recorded which). V and J are TRBV7-3 and TRBJ2-3; D might be TRBD2 (7 bases). Input material: sorted CD4+, CD8+, or CD8+CD57+ T cells (not recorded which) from PBMCs. CDR3 nucleotide sequence: TGTGCCAGCAGCCCAGGGGCGGGAGTAGTGGATACGCAGTATTTT. Its protein is CASSPGAGVVDTQYF. Based on the CDR3 plus reference TRBV7-3 and TRBJ2-3, the full variable domain is GAGVSQTPSNKVTEKGKYVELRCDPISGHTALYWYRQSLGQGPEFLIYFQGTGAADDSGLPNDRFFAVRPEGSVSTLKIQRTERGDSAVYLCASSPGAGVVDTQYFGPGTRLTVL.